This is a list of T cell receptor beta chains from one sample in a study of blood T cell repertoires in COVID-19. The protocol was immunoSEQ multiplex PCR, while the TCRdb copy is restricted to in-frame clones and leaves out a portion. The table shows 100,000 or so clones, with around 92% occurring only once. The sample was peripheral blood. Receptors originate from a woman between 55 and 75 years old with active COVID-19. Each CDR3 is given with its conserved first and last residue. D genes are given only for firm matches. Part of the rows lack a size; the others show once, few, many or a class for expanded clones.

cdr3_nt | cdr3_aa | d_call | v_call | clone_size | j_call
TGTGCCAGCAGTCTGCCCGGGATTCAGCCCCAGCATTTT | CASSLPGIQPQHF | - | TRBV28 | once | TRBJ1-5
TGTGCCAGTAGGGCCAGGGGGCGAGAACTTAGCAATCAGCCCCAGCATTTT | CASRARGRELSNQPQHF | TRBD1 | TRBV19 | - | TRBJ1-5
TGTGCCAGCAGCTTAGAAAGAGCGGGGAGCACAGATACGCAGTATTTT | CASSLERAGSTDTQYF | TRBD2 | TRBV7-6 | - | TRBJ2-3
TGTGCCAGCAGTTACCGGGGGGGCGGAAGCACTGAAGCTTTCTTT | CASSYRGGGSTEAFF | - | TRBV6-6 | - | TRBJ1-1
TGCGCCAGCAGCCAAGACGCGGGGGCTCCCAATCAGCCCCAGCATTTT | CASSQDAGAPNQPQHF | - | TRBV4-1 | - | TRBJ1-5
TGTGCCAGCAGCTCGAGGGGGGGGTTACCTGAAAAACTGTTTTTT | CASSSRGGLPEKLFF | - | TRBV9 | - | TRBJ1-4
TGCGCCAGCAGATCCGCTAGCGGGAGAGGAGATACGCAGTATTTT | CASRSASGRGDTQYF | TRBD2 | TRBV5-1 | - | TRBJ2-3
TGCAGCGTTGACATCGTACAGGGGACTGAAGCTTTCTTT | CSVDIVQGTEAFF | TRBD1 | TRBV29-1 | once | TRBJ1-1
TGTGCCAGCAGTGAGGGACAGGGAAGGGGGTACGAGCAGTACTTC | CASSEGQGRGYEQYF | TRBD1 | TRBV25-1 | - | TRBJ2-7
TGCAGTGCTAGTGGACTAGCGGGGGGTAATGAGCAGTTCTTC | CSASGLAGGNEQFF | TRBD2 | TRBV20-1 | - | TRBJ2-1
TGTGCCAGCAGTTACCAGGGACAGGGGCGGTTAGCTTTCTTT | CASSYQGQGRLAFF | TRBD1 | TRBV6-5 | - | TRBJ1-1
TGTGCCAGCAGCTTACTTCCTTGGCCCGGGGAGCTGTTTTTT | CASSLLPWPGELFF | - | TRBV7-2 | - | TRBJ2-2
TGTGCCAGCAGTTCACCGGGACAGGCAAATCAGCCCCAGCATTTT | CASSSPGQANQPQHF | TRBD1 | TRBV28 | - | TRBJ1-5
TGTGCCAGCAGTTTAAGGGGGCCAGGGGGTTCGACTAATGAAAAACTGTTTTTT | CASSLRGPGGSTNEKLFF | TRBD1 | TRBV27 | - | TRBJ1-4
TGTGCCAGCAGCCCGAAACTCCGTCGGGGAGGGGAATATGGCTACACCTTC | CASSPKLRRGGEYGYTF | - | TRBV12-1 | - | TRBJ1-2
TGTGCCAGCAGCCAGATCAGGGGTTCGTCACCCCTCCACTTT | CASSQIRGSSPLHF | - | TRBV14 | - | TRBJ1-6
TGTGCCAGCAATACAGGACCGGGCTCACCCCTCCACTTT | CASNTGPGSPLHF | - | TRBV28 | - | TRBJ1-6
TGTGCCAGTAGACCCCTTCTACTTGGGGCCGATCAGCCCCAGCATTTT | CASRPLLLGADQPQHF | - | TRBV19 | - | TRBJ1-5
TGTGCCAGCAGCGTGATGGATGGACAGAGCGAGCAGTACTTC | CASSVMDGQSEQYF | - | TRBV9 | many | TRBJ2-7
TGTGCCAGCAGCTTTCGGAGTACGAGTGAAGCTTTCTTT | CASSFRSTSEAFF | - | TRBV7-2 | - | TRBJ1-1
TGTGCCAGCAGTGTACAGGGAAGTGGGCAGCCCCAGCATTTT | CASSVQGSGQPQHF | - | TRBV2 | - | TRBJ1-5
TGTGCCAGCAGTCTCCGGGAGGGTACAGGGCTTTTGCGATTT | CASSLREGTGLLRF | - | TRBV27 | - | TRBJ1-1
TGTGCCAGCAGCCGGGACAGGGATGGCTACACCTTC | CASSRDRDGYTF | TRBD1 | TRBV5-4 | - | TRBJ1-2
TGTGCCAGTAGTGCCTACAGGGCGTCCTACGAGCAGTACTTC | CASSAYRASYEQYF | - | TRBV19 | - | TRBJ2-7